This T cell receptor (beta chain) is drawn from a study of monozygotic twins with inflammatory bowel disease. With the 5' RACE reads reprocessed, TCRdb shows one record per CDR3 protein and no DNA. In all, the sample yields 300,000 to 350,000 distinct CDR3 sequences. This receptor was taken from a human donor with ulcerative colitis or Crohn's disease, or a healthy co-twin of an affected twin (not recorded which). Input material: blood.

CDR3 protein: CASSLSQSSTDTQYF. The chain recombines TRBV7-2 with TRBJ2-3. CDR3 size: 15 residues. Per the germline V gene, CDR1 is SGHTA and CDR2 is FQGNSA. Based on the CDR3 plus reference TRBV7-2 and TRBJ2-3, the full variable domain is GAGVSQSPSNKVTEKGKDVELRCDPISGHTALYWYRQSLGQGLEFLIYFQGNSAPDKSGLPSDRFSAERTGGSVSTLTIQRTQQEDSAVYLCASSLSQSSTDTQYFGPGTRLTVL.